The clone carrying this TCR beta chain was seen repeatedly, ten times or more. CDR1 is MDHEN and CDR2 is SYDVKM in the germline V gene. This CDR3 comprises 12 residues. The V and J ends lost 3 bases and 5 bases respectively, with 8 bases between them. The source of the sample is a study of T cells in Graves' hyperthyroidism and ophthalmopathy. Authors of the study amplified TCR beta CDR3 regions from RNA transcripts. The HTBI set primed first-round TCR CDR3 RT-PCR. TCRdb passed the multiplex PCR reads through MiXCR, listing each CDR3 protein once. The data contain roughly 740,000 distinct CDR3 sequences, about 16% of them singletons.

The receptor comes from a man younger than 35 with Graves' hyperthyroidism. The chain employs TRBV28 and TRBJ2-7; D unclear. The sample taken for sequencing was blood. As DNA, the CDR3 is TGTGCCAGCAGTTTGATCCCGGACGAGCAGTACTTC. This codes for CASSLIPDEQYF.